This T cell receptor (beta chain) was recorded in a study of T cell responses to AZD1222 COVID-19 vaccine. Data came from immunoSEQ multiplex PCR; TCRdb stores just in-frame clones and leaves some out. The sample contains around 100,000 clones, about 90% of which appear only once. Findings of the study overall: Mostly white British, mostly female donors; authors suggested clonal diversity may be underestimated.

A word on this clone: Its matching antigen is unknown.

The TCR comes from an adult in good health. Specimen: peripheral blood, collected on day 0 of AZD1222 vaccination.

The CDR3 spells CASSPATGRAEAFF. In nucleotides, the CDR3 is TGCGCCAGCAGCCCCGCGACAGGGAGGGCTGAAGCTTTCTTT. The genes are TRBV5-1 and TRBJ1-1, with 7 bases lining up with TRBD1. Germline trimming cut 4 bases from V and 6 bases from J; bases unmatched to any gene: 9. This CDR3 spans 14 amino acids. Germline V gene lookup returns CDR1 SGHRS and CDR2 YFSETQ. The whole variable domain, remainder taken from reference TRBV5-1 and TRBJ1-1, is KAGVTQTPRYLIKTRGQQVTLSCSPISGHRSVSWYQQTPGQGLQFLFEYFSETQRNKGNFPGRFSGRQFSNSRSEMNVSTLELGDSALYLCASSPATGRAEAFFGQGTRLTVV.